This TCR beta chain emerged from a study of blood T cell repertoires in COVID-19. Study-wide context: PBMCs, B-cell-depleted T cells, or T cells provided the cDNA or gDNA that made up the material.

Methods used by the authors: Estimated nucleated cell counts came from reference gene primer amplification. The repertoire was sequenced with immunoSEQ multiplex PCR; TCRdb's copy has only in-frame clones and lacks some. V and J calls and clone size are as listed in that table; D and trimming were resolved from the DNA. The sample lists more than 200,000 clones, approximately 86% occurring once. Two consecutive negative NP/OP PCR tests, clearance, or resolved symptoms defined Cohort 3 recovery. Sequenced input: PBMCs or T cells enriched from blood (not recorded which). The clonotype was recovered from a woman in her fifties or sixties who had recovered from COVID-19.

In DNA form, the CDR3 reads TGTGCCAGCAGCTCGACTAGCTCGGGCGGGGAGCTGTTTTTT. Residues: CASSSTSSGGELFF. The chain joins TRBV7-3 to TRBJ2-2, with 7 bases lining up with TRBD2. From germline, CDR1 is SGHTA and CDR2 FQGTGA. The CDR3 spans 14 residues. The V and J ends lost 4 bases and 7 bases, in that order; junction bases with no gene match: 6.